The rows below give T cell receptor beta chains drawn from one sample of a study of blood T cell repertoires in COVID-19. Sequencing used immunoSEQ multiplex PCR; TCRdb keeps in-frame clones, though not all of them. Of 110,000 to 150,000 clones in the sample, 78% were seen once. Source material: PBMCs or T cells enriched from blood (not recorded which). The source of these receptors is a woman in her forties or fifties who had recovered from COVID-19. CDR3s include the opening cysteine and the closing phenylalanine or tryptophan. Fields, in order: D gene, V gene, CDR3 protein. A D gene is named only where the DNA matches it firmly.

>TRBD1|TRBV7-3
CASSSGTELNIQYF
>TRBD1|TRBV29-1
CSVGTGSGNTIYF
>NA|TRBV15
CATSRPGHLNTEAFF
>NA|TRBV28
CASRTGPSPGNTEAFF
>TRBD1|TRBV28
CASSLGTAGREQYF
>NA|TRBV7-9
CASSPQREGASYEQYF
>NA|TRBV30
CAWSVLSRLTEKLFF
>NA|TRBV9
CASSVEEVSYEQYF
>NA|TRBV19
CASSSGDPLEKLFF
>TRBD2|TRBV5-1
CASSFMGLAGGETQYF
>NA|TRBV5-1
CASSVRTADGAFF
>NA|TRBV5-4
CASSPGGANYGYTF
>NA|TRBV28
CASSGDRAGGSYEQYF
>NA|TRBV6-5
CASSYSPGGNTEAFF
>TRBD1|TRBV5-4
CASSMDRYGEQFF
>NA|TRBV2
CASSVMRNTEAFF
>NA|TRBV11-2
CASSPRTYGYTF
>TRBD2|TRBV20-1
CSASIAGLGTQYF
>NA|TRBV20-1
CSEPTARGYTF
>TRBD1|TRBV2
CASSEFQGAPGVF
>TRBD1|TRBV9
CASSDGDRGLNTEAFF
>NA|TRBV10-3
CAISESTRGNFPGANVLTF
>NA|TRBV3-1/TRBV3-2
CASSQTKEGVAFF
>TRBD1|TRBV12-5
CASGLRTGGMQDTQYF
>NA|TRBV11-2
CASSLFQTIGTEAFF
>TRBD1|TRBV4-1
CASSPGGPISSPLHF
>TRBD1|TRBV7-2
CASRRRQGARGYTF
>TRBD1|TRBV5-8
CASSLEGTGEDLRQPQHF
>NA|TRBV28
CASSLGGWEQFF
>NA|TRBV5-1
CASSLWAEYGYTF
>TRBD1|TRBV29-1
CSVEAPTGGSFGYTF
>NA|TRBV2
CASSVGGLSNQPQHF
>TRBD1|TRBV12-3/TRBV12-4
CASRQGGTGELFF
>TRBD1|TRBV19
CASSITTGPLNTGELFF
>NA|TRBV14
CASSPQGYGTEAFF
>TRBD1|TRBV5-5
CASSLSGGANTGELFF
>NA|TRBV27
CASSLSPGMDEKLFF
>TRBD1|TRBV11-2
CASSLQGNSPLHF
>TRBD2|TRBV29-1
CSTRTSGNIQYF
>TRBD1|TRBV30
CAWGTGDEQYF
>TRBD1|TRBV6-4
CASSEGTGGNEQFF